The 7 T cell receptor beta chains given below trace back to one sample, sequenced in a study of shared clonotypes between healthy human individuals. Only in-frame clones appear in the TCRdb table, and some are missing; sequencing was by immunoSEQ multiplex PCR. The sample holds 2 million to 2.5 million clones; almost 96% are singletons and the top ten take 0.13%. The sample was naive CD4+ T cells sorted from blood. Subset specified: CD45RA+ positively selected. These TCRs come from a man younger than 35 in good health.

J is TRBJ2-3 and V is TRBV11-2, with 9 bases that match TRBD2. CDR1 SGHAT and CDR2 FQNNGV come from the germline V gene. The CDR3 contains 15 residues. J lost 1 base, V lost 5 bases, and 4 bases had no gene match. CDR3 amino acids: CASSTRLAGTDTQYF. CDR3 sequence (DNA): TGTGCCAGCAGCACCCGACTAGCGGGCACAGATACGCAGTATTTT.

The rearrangement joins TRBV19 to TRBJ1-1; D remains ambiguous. This CDR3 comprises 14 residues. Per the germline V gene, CDR1 is LNHDA and CDR2 is SQIVND (reference sequence). V was clipped by 0 bases and J by 0 bases, with 5 bases between them. CDR3 amino acids: CASSIEGLNTEAFF. CDR3 sequence (DNA): TGTGCCAGTAGTATAGAGGGCCTGAACACTGAAGCTTTCTTT. Complete variable domain (other parts from reference TRBV19 and TRBJ1-1): DGGITQSPKYLFRKEGQNVTLSCEQNLNHDAMYWYRQDPGQGLRLIYYSQIVNDFQKGDIAEGYSVSREKKESFPLTVTSAQKNPTAFYLCASSIEGLNTEAFFGQGTRLTVV.

The chain carries TRBV19 and TRBJ2-7, with TRBD1 matching 7 bases. In germline, CDR1 is LNHDA, CDR2 SQIVND (reference sequence). The CDR3 runs to 14 residues. The V segment lost 7 bases and the J segment 2 bases; nucleotides outside the gene matches: 8. DNA for the CDR3: TGTGCCAGTAAGAGGTGGACAGGAGCCTACGAGCAGTACTTC. It encodes CASKRWTGAYEQYF.

The chain employs TRBV6-1 and TRBJ2-1, with D possibly being TRBD1 (5 bases). V lost 7 bases and J 5 bases, leaving 18 bases between the germline ends. Germline CDR1 is MNHNS and CDR2 is SASEGT. The CDR3 runs to 15 residues. CDR3 protein: CASTPRAGWNNEQFF. The CDR3 bases are TGTGCCAGCACCCCTAGGGCAGGGTGGAACAATGAGCAGTTCTTC.

Only one count was recorded for this clone. The chain combines TRBV11-2 with TRBJ1-2; a possible D gene is TRBD1 (6 bases). The V end lost 6 bases, the J end lost 8 bases, and 19 bases lay between the germline ends. Germline assignment: CDR1 SGHAT and CDR2 FQNNGV. The CDR3 spans 14 residues. The CDR3 DNA is TGTGCCAGCAGTAAATCAACAGGGTCTCAGGGCTACACCTTC. It yields the protein CASSKSTGSQGYTF.

This clone was observed a single time. The chain combines TRBV28 with TRBJ1-5; D gene uncertain. Between the trimmed V and J ends, which lost 4 bases and 4 bases, there was a span of 17 bases. This CDR3 region has 16 residues. Germline V CDR1 and CDR2: MDHEN, SYDVKM. This CDR3 is CASSSPGRKGNQPQHF. The CDR3 nucleotides read TGTGCCAGCAGTTCACCCGGCAGGAAAGGGAATCAGCCCCAGCATTTT.

V usage is TRBV19 and J usage is TRBJ1-2; D ambiguous. V was trimmed by 6 bases and J by 5 bases, leaving 25 bases between them. The CDR3 covers 17 residues. Germline V gives CDR1 LNHDA, CDR2 SQIVND (reference sequence). CDR3 region: CASSSINLGEGGYGYTF. The CDR3 DNA is TGTGCCAGTAGCTCAATAAATCTCGGGGAGGGAGGATATGGCTACACCTTC.